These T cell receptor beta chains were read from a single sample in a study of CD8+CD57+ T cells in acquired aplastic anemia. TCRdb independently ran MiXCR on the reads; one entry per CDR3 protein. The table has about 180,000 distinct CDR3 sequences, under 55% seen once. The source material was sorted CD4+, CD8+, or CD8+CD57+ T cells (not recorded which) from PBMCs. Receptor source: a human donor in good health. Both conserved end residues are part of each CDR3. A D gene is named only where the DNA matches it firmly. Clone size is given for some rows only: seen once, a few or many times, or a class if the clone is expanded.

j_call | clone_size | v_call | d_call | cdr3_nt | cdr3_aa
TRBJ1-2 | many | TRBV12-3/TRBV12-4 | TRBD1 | TGTGCCAGCAGTCGCCCAGGGGGCTCTAACTATGGCTACACCTTC | CASSRPGGSNYGYTF
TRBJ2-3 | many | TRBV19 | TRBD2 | TGTGCCAGTAGCCGGAAACCTCTAGCGGTTAGCACAGATACGCAGTATTTT | CASSRKPLAVSTDTQYF
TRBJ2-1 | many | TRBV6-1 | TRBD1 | TGTGCCAGCAGTCGCGGGACAGGCCTGATCAATGAGCAGTTCTTC | CASSRGTGLINEQFF
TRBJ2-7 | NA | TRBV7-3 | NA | TGTGCCAGCAGCTTAGGGTCCTTCTACGAGCAGTACTTC | CASSLGSFYEQYF
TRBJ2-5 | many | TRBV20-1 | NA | TGCAGTGCTAGCCCTACCCCGGGACCGGGGACCCAGTACTTC | CSASPTPGPGTQYF
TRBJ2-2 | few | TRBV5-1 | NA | TGCGCCAGCAGCTTGGGAGGGGGACAAGGGACCGGGGAGCTGTTTTTT | CASSLGGGQGTGELFF
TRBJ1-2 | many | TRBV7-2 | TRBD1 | TGTGCCAGCAGTCCAGACAGGGGCGAAAACTATGGCTACACCTTC | CASSPDRGENYGYTF
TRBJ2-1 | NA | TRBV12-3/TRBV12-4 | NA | TGTGCCAGCAGTTTAGCGGGGATCTACAATGAGCAGTTCTTC | CASSLAGIYNEQFF
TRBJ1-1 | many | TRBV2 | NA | TGTGCCAGCAGTGAATTGGGTCGGGTATCCGAAGCTTTCTTT | CASSELGRVSEAFF
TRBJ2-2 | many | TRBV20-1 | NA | TGCAGTGCTAGGCCCCCTCGGACGGGGAACACCGGGGAGCTGTTTTTT | CSARPPRTGNTGELFF
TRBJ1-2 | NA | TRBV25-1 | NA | TGTGCCAGCAGTGATTTGACAGCAATCTATGGCTACACCTTC | CASSDLTAIYGYTF
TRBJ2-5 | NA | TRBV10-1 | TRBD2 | TGCGCCAGCAGTGATGGGACTAGCGGGAAGGTAGAGACCCAGTACTTC | CASSDGTSGKVETQYF
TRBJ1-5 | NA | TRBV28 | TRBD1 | TGTGCCGCCGGGACAGGAATAGCAATCAGCCCCAAGCATTTT | CAAGTGIAISPKHF
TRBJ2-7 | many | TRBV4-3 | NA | TGCGCCAGCAGCCAAGTTTTGCAAGCCTCCTACGAGCAGTACTTC | CASSQVLQASYEQYF
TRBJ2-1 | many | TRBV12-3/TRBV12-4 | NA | TGTGCCAGCAGATGGTCTTTAAGGGGGGATGAGCAGTTCTTC | CASRWSLRGDEQFF
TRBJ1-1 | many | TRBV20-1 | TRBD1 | TGCAGTGCTCGAACAGGGGGCAGGGAAGCTTTCTTT | CSARTGGREAFF
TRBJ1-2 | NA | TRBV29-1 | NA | TGCAGCGTTGAAAACACTGGCAACTATGGCTACACCTTC | CSVENTGNYGYTF
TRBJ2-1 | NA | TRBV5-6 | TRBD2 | TGTGCCAGCAGCGAGTGGCGGGCTAGCGGGTACAATGAGCAGTTCTTC | CASSEWRASGYNEQFF
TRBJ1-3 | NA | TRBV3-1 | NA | TGTGCCAGCAGCCCCGGCCTCAGCTCTGGAAACACCATATATTTT | CASSPGLSSGNTIYF
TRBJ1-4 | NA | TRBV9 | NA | TGTGCCAGCAGCGGCCGAATTCTAGGCAATGAAAAACTGTTTTTT | CASSGRILGNEKLFF
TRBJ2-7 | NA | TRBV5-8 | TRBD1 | TGTGCCAGCAGCTTCCCGGGACAGGGGAGCGAGCAGTACTTC | CASSFPGQGSEQYF
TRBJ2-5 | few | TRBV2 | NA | TGTGCCAGCAGAACCATTAGGGAGATCGGGGGAGAGACCCAGTACTTC | CASRTIREIGGETQYF
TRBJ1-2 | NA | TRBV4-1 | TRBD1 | TGCGCCAGCAATCCCGTCATGACAGGGATTAACTATGGCTACACCTTC | CASNPVMTGINYGYTF
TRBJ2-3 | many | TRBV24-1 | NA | TGTGCCACCAGTGACCCTACCTCGTCTAGCACAGATACGCAGTATTTT | CATSDPTSSSTDTQYF
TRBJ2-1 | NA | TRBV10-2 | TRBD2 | TGCGCCAGCAGTGACCGCGGGGGGTCCTACGATGAGCAGTTCTTC | CASSDRGGSYDEQFF
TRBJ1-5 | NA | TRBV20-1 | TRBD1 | TGCAGTGCCCCCCGCGCGCAGGCTATAACAATCAGGGGGCAGCCCCAGCATTTT | CSAPRAQAITIRGQPQHF
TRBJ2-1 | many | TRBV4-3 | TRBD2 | TGCGCCAGCAGCCCGGCGGGGGAAAGGGATGAGCAGTTCTTC | CASSPAGERDEQFF
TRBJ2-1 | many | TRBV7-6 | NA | TGTGCCAGCAGCTCCGCCGCCCTGACCGTCAATGAGCAGTTCTTC | CASSSAALTVNEQFF
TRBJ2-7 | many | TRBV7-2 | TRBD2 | TGTGCCAGCAGCTTCTCGGGGCTAGCGGGAGTTGAGCAGTACTTC | CASSFSGLAGVEQYF
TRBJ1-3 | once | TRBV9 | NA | TGTGCCAGCAGCCTCCATTCCGGAAACACCATATATTTT | CASSLHSGNTIYF
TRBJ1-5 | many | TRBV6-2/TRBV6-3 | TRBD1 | TGTGCCAGCAGTTGGGGGACAGATAGCAATCAGCCCCAGCATTTT | CASSWGTDSNQPQHF
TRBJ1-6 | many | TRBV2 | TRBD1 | TGTGCCAGCGGCGACAGGGAAAATTCACCCCTCCACTTT | CASGDRENSPLHF
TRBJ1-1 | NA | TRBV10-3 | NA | TGTGCCATCAGTGTCGGGGGACGCACTGAAGCTTTCTTT | CAISVGGRTEAFF
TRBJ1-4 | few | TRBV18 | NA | TGTGCCAGCTCACCAGCAGGGTATACTAATGAAAAACTGTTTTTT | CASSPAGYTNEKLFF
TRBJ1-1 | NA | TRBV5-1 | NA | TGCGCCAGCAGCTTGCAACTGGGGAACACTGAAGCTTTCTTT | CASSLQLGNTEAFF
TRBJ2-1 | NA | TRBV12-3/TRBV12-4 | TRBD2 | TGCGCCAGCAGCCACCGGACTAGCTGGGAGCAGTTCTTC | CASSHRTSWEQFF
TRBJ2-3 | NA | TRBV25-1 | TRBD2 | TGTGCCAGCAGTGAGCTGGGACTAGCGGGATTGATAGATACGCAGTATTTT | CASSELGLAGLIDTQYF
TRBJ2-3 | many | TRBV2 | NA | TGTGCCAGCCTTAGCGGAGATACGCAGTATTTT | CASLSGDTQYF
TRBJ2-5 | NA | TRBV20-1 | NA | TGCAGTGCTAGAGATAGTCTACTAGCAGGGACCCAGTACTTC | CSARDSLLAGTQYF
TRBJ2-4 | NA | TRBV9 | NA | TGTGCCAGCAGCGTAGGAGGGGGAGCCAAAAACATTCAGTACTTC | CASSVGGGAKNIQYF
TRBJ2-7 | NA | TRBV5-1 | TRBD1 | TGCGCCAGCAGCCCGGCCGGGACAGGGAGGTACGAGCAGTACTTC | CASSPAGTGRYEQYF